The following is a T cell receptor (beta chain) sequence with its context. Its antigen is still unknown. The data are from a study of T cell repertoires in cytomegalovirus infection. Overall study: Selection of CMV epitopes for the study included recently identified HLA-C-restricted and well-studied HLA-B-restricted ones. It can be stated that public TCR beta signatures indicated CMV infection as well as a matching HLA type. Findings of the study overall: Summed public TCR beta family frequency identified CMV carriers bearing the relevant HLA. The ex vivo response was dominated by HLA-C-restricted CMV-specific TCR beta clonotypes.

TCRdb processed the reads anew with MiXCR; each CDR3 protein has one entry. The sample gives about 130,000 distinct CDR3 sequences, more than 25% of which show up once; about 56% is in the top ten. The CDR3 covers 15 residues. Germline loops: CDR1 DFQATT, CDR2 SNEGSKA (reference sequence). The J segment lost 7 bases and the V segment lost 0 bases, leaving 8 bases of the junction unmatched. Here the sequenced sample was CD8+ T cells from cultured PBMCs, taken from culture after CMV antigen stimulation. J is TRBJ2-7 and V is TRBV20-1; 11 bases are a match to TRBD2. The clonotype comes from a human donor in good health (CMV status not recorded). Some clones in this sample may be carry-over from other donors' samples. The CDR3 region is CSARDVLAGGWEQYF. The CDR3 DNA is TGCAGTGCTAGAGATGTTCTAGCGGGGGGCTGGGAGCAGTACTTC.